The 7 T cell receptor beta chains reported below all come from one sample, sequenced in a study of blood T cell repertoires in COVID-19. The protocol was immunoSEQ multiplex PCR, while the TCRdb copy is restricted to in-frame clones and leaves out a portion. This sample carries about 58,000 clones, 83% of them seen once, and the ten largest clones take roughly 10%. Sequencing input: peripheral blood. All receptors come from a man aged 45-60 years with COVID-19, enrolled during active disease.

The gene calls are TRBV10-2 and TRBJ2-1; D is undetermined. The germline CDR1 and CDR2 sequences are WSHSY and SAAADI. The V gene lost 5 bases and the J gene lost 1 base, with 9 bases spanning the gap. The CDR3 loop spans 14 amino acids. This CDR3 reads CASSSVQSYNEQFF. CDR3 DNA sequence: TGCGCCAGCAGTTCAGTTCAATCCTACAATGAGCAGTTCTTC.

V and J are TRBV18 and TRBJ1-5, with 8 bases lining up with TRBD1. CDR1 is KGHSH and CDR2 is LQKENI in the germline V gene. The CDR3 loop spans 15 amino acids. Losses at the gene ends were 5 bases for V and 8 bases for J; bases not matched to a gene: 11. The CDR3 DNA reads TGTGCCAGCTCAACGGGACAGGCTCTATCAGAGCCCCAGCATTTT. Protein: CASSTGQALSEPQHF.

The rearrangement joins TRBV9 to TRBJ1-2, with unresolved D. V lost 2 bases, J lost 2 bases, and 7 bases lay in between. Looked up from germline, CDR1 is SGDLS and CDR2 is YYNGEE. The CDR3 runs to 13 residues. The CDR3, as DNA: TGTGCCAGCAGCGTTAACGGGAACTATGGCTACACCTTC. This encodes CASSVNGNYGYTF. Using reference TRBV9 and TRBJ1-2 for the parts outside the CDR3, the full variable domain is DSGVTQTPKHLITATGQRVTLRCSPRSGDLSVYWYQQSLDQGLQFLIQYYNGEERAKGNILERFSAQQFPDLHSELNLSSLELGDSALYFCASSVNGNYGYTFGSGTRLTVV.

The CDR3 nucleotides are TGTGCCAGCACCAAGGACAGAAATCAGCCCCAGCATTTT. Translation: CASTKDRNQPQHF. This rearrangement joins TRBV27 to TRBJ1-5, with a possible D match to TRBD1 (6 bases). CDR1 is MNHEY, CDR2 SMNVEV, per germline (reference sequence). This CDR3 spans 13 amino acids. V lost 7 bases, J lost 4 bases, and 11 bases lay in between.

DNA of the CDR3: TGTGCCAGCAGTTACACGGGAGGGCCCCACGGGGAGCTGTTTTTT. It encodes CASSYTGGPHGELFF. The rearrangement joins TRBV6-5 to TRBJ2-2; the match to TRBD2 covers 8 bases. V was pared by 2 bases and J by 7 bases, with 6 bases of the junction left unmatched. This CDR3 is 15 amino acids long. Germline CDR1 is MNHEY and CDR2 is SVGAGI.

The chain uses TRBV7-6 and TRBJ2-5, with D possibly TRBD2 on 5 matching bases. The CDR3 is made up of 13 amino acids. The ends were cut back, 5 bases at V and 5 bases at J, with 12 bases in the middle. Germline V CDR1 and CDR2: SGHVS, FNYEAQ. Here the CDR3 reads CASSVRRGETQYF. The CDR3 DNA sequence: TGTGCCAGCAGCGTGCGAAGAGGGGAGACCCAGTACTTC.

This clone has just one count. V and J are TRBV18 and TRBJ1-5; D might be TRBD1 (5 bases). The germline V and J ends were trimmed by 0 bases and 0 bases, with 9 bases remaining between them. The V gene's germline CDR1 is KGHSH and CDR2 LQKENI. CDR3 length: 16 residues. This CDR3 reads CASSPPVGGSNQPQHF. As DNA, the CDR3 is TGTGCCAGCTCACCACCGGTGGGGGGTAGCAATCAGCCCCAGCATTTT.